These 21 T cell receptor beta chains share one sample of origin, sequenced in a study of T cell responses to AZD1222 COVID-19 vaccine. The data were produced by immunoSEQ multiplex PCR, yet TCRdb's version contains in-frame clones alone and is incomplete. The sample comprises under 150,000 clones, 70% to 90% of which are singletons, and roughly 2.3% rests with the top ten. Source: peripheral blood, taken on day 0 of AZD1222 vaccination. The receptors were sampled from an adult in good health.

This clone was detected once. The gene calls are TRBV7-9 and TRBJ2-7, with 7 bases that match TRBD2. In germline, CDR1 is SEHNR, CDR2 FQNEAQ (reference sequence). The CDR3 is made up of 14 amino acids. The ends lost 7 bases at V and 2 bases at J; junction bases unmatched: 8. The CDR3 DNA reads TGTGCCAGCACGGCCTCTAGCGGTGCCTACGAGCAGTACTTC. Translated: CASTASSGAYEQYF.

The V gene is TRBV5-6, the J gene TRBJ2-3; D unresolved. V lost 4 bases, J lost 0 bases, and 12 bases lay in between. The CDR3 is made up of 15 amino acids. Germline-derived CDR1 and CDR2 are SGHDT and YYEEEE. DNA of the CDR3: TGTGCCAGCAGCCTACGCGATACTAGCACAGATACGCAGTATTTT. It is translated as CASSLRDTSTDTQYF.

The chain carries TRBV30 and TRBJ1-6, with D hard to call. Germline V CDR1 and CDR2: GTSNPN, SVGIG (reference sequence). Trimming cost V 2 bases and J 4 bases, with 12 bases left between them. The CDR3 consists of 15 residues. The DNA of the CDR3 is TGTGCCTGGAGTACAGATGGACGGTATAATTCACCCCTCCACTTT. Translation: CAWSTDGRYNSPLHF.

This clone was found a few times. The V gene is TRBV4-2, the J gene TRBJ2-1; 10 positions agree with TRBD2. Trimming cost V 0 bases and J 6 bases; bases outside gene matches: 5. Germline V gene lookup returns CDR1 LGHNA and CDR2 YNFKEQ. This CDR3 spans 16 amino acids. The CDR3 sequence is CASSQDIASGSNEQFF. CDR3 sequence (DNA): TGTGCCAGCAGCCAAGATATAGCTAGCGGGAGCAATGAGCAGTTCTTC.

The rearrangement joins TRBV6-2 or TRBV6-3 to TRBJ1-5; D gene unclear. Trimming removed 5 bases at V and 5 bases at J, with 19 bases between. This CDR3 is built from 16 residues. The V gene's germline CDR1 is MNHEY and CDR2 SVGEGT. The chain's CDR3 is CASSRDPGAGDQPQHF. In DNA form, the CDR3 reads TGTGCCAGCAGTCGAGACCCCGGAGCTGGGGATCAGCCCCAGCATTTT.

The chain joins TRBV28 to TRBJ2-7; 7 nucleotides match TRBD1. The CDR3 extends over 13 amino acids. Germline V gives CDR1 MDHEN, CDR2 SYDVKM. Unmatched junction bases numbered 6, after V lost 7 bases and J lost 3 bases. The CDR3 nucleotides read TGTGCCAGCACGGGACAGTCGTTCTACGAGCAGTACTTC. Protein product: CASTGQSFYEQYF. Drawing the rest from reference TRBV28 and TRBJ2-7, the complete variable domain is DVKVTQSSRYLVKRTGEKVFLECVQDMDHENMFWYRQDPGLGLRLIYFSYDVKMKEKGDIPEGYSVSREKKERFSLILESASTNQTSMYLCASTGQSFYEQYFGPGTRLTVT.

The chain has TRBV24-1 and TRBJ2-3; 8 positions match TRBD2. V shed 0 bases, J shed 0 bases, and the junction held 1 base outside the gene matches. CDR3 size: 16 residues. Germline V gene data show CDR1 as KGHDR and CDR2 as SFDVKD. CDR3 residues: CATSDLGGRSTDTQYF. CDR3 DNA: TGTGCCACCAGTGATTTGGGCGGGAGGAGCACAGATACGCAGTATTTT.

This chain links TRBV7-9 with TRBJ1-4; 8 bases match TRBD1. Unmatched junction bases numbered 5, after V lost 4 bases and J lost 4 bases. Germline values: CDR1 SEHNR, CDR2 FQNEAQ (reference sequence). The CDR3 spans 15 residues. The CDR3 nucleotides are TGTGCCAGCAGCTCCTCAGGGGGCTTTAATGAAAAACTGTTTTTT. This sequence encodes CASSSSGGFNEKLFF.

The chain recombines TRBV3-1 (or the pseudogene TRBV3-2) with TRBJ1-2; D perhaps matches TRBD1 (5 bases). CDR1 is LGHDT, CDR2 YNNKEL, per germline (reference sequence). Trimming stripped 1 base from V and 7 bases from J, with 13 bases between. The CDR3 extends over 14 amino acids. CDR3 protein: CASSQARGSGGYTF. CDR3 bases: TGTGCCAGCAGCCAAGCCCGGGGGAGCGGTGGCTACACCTTC.

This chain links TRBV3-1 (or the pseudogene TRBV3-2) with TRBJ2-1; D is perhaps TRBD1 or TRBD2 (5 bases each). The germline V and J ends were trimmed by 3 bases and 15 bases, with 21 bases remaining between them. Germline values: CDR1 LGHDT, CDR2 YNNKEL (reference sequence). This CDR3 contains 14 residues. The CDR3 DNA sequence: TGTGCCAGCAGCCAGGTGTGGTCTAGCAGGGATCCGTTCTTC. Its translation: CASSQVWSSRDPFF.

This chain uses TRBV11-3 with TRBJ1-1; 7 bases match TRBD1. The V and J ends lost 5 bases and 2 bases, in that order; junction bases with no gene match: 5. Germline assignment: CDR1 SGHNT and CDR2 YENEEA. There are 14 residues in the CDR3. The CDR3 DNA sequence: TGTGCCAGCAGCCAGGGGGGGTTTAACACTGAAGCTTTCTTT. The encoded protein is CASSQGGFNTEAFF.

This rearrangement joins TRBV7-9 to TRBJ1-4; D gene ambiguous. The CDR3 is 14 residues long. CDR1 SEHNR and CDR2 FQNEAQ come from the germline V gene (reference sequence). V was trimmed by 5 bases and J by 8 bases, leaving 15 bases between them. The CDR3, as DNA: TGTGCCAGCAGCAAGGACCAGAGGGCCGAAAAACTGTTTTTT. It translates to CASSKDQRAEKLFF.

The CDR3 spells CASRMVSGNTGELFF. In DNA, the CDR3 is TGTGCCAGCAGAATGGTTAGCGGGAACACCGGGGAGCTGTTTTTT. The chain carries TRBV6-6 and TRBJ2-2, with D perhaps matching TRBD2 (6 bases). CDR1 is MNHNY, CDR2 SVGAGI, per germline (reference sequence). CDR3 length: 15 amino acids. V lost 6 bases and J 1 base, leaving 12 bases between the germline ends.

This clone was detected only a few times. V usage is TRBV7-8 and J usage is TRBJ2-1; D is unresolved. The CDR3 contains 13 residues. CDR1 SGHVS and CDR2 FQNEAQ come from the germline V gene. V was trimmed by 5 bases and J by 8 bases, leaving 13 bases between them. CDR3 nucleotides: TGTGCCAGCAGCCCCCCCAAGCGCGATGAGCAGTTCTTC. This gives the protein CASSPPKRDEQFF.

The CDR3 DNA follows: TGCGCCAGCCCCAGGAGGGGGCACTACGAGCAGTACTTC. Its protein product is CASPRRGHYEQYF. This rearrangement joins TRBV5-1 to TRBJ2-7; possibly TRBD1 for D (7 bases). The CDR3 is made up of 13 amino acids. CDR1 and CDR2 from the germline V gene are SGHRS and YFSETQ. Trimming pared 7 bases from V and 3 bases from J, leaving 14 bases between.

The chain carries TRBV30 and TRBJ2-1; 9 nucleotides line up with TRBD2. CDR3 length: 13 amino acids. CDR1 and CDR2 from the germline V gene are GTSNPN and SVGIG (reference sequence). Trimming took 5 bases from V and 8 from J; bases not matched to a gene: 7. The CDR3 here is CAWVPGTSHEQFF. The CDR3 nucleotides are TGTGCCTGGGTCCCCGGGACTAGCCATGAGCAGTTCTTC.

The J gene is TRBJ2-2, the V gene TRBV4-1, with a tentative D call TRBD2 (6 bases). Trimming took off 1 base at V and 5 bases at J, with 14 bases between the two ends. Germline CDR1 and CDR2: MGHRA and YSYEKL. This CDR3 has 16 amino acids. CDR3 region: CASSQGRGGPTGELFF. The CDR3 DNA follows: TGCGCCAGCAGCCAAGGGAGGGGCGGGCCAACCGGGGAGCTGTTTTTT.

The CDR3 sequence: CASSLRTGMNQPQHF. In DNA, the CDR3 is TGTGCCAGCAGCTTGAGGACAGGGATGAATCAGCCCCAGCATTTT. The V call is TRBV5-6, the J call TRBJ1-5; 8 nucleotides match TRBD1. Germline CDR1 reads SGHDT; CDR2 reads YYEEEE. The CDR3 is 15 residues long. Trimming removed 1 base from V and 4 bases from J; junction bases left unmatched: 4. Full variable domain (remainder filled in from reference TRBV5-6 and TRBJ1-5): DAGVTQSPTHLIKTRGQQVTLRCSPKSGHDTVSWYQQALGQGPQFIFQYYEEEERQRGNFPDRFSGHQFPNYSSELNVNALLLGDSALYLCASSLRTGMNQPQHFGDGTRLSIL.

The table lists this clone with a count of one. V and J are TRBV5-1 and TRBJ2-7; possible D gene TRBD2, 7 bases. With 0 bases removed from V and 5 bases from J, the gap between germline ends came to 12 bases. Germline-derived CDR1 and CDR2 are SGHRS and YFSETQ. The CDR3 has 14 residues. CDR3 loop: CASSLGPGGNEQYF. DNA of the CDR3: TGCGCCAGCAGCTTGGGACCGGGGGGCAACGAGCAGTACTTC.

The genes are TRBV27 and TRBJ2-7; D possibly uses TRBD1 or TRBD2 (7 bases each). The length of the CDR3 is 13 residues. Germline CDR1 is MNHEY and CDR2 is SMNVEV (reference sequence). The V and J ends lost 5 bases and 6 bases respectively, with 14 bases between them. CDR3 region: CASSPTRGGEQYF. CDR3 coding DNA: TGTGCCAGCAGTCCCACCAGGGGGGGCGAGCAGTACTTC.

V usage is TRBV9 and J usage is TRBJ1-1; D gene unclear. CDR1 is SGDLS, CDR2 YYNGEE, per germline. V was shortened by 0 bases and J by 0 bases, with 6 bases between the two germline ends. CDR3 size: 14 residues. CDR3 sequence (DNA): TGTGCCAGCAGCGTAGGGACCATGAACACTGAAGCTTTCTTT. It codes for CASSVGTMNTEAFF.